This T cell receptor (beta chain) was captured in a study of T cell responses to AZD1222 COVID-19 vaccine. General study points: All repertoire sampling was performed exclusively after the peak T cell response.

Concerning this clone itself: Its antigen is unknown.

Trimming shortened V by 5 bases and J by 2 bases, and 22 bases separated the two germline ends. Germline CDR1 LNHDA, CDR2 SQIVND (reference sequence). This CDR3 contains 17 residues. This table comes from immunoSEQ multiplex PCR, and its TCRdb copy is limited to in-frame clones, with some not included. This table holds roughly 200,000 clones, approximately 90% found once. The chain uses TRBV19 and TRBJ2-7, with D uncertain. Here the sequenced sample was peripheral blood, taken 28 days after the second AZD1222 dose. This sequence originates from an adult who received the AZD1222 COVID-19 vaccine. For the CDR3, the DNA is TGTGCCAGTAGTGCCCAAGTAGGCGCTTTGTCGCCCTACGAGCAGTACTTC. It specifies CASSAQVGALSPYEQYF.